A single sample gave rise to the 30 T cell receptor beta chains below, sequenced in a study of T cells in Graves' hyperthyroidism and ophthalmopathy. What was amplified from RNA transcripts were TCR beta CDR3 regions. The HTBI set primed first-round TCR CDR3 RT-PCR. One entry per CDR3 protein, called by TCRdb with MiXCR from the multiplex PCR reads. The sample carries some 400,000 distinct CDR3 sequences, about 19% recorded once. Sequencing was carried out using blood. These receptors all come from a woman aged 18-29 years with Graves' hyperthyroidism.

There are a few counts of this clonotype. V usage is TRBV27 and J usage is TRBJ2-1; 7 bases are shared with TRBD2. The CDR3 has 15 amino acids. V dropped 3 bases and J dropped 2; count of bases not matched to a gene: 4. Germline values: CDR1 MNHEY, CDR2 SMNVEV (reference sequence). CDR3 sequence reads: CASSLFGGTYNEQFF. CDR3 nucleotide sequence: TGTGCCAGCAGTTTGTTCGGGGGGACCTACAATGAGCAGTTCTTC.

Many counts were recorded for this clonotype. The chain is built from TRBV5-6 and TRBJ2-7, with 9 positions matching TRBD1. This CDR3 contains 14 residues. The V and J ends lost 5 bases and 0 bases, in that order; junction bases with no gene match: 3. The germline V gene has CDR1 SGHDT and CDR2 YYEEEE. CDR3 sequence reads: CASRKTGGSYEQYF. Written as DNA, the CDR3 is TGTGCCAGCAGAAAGACAGGGGGCTCCTACGAGCAGTACTTC.

The CDR3: CASSLTGTGGLSNTGELFF. In DNA, the CDR3 is TGCGCCAGCAGCTTGACCGGGACAGGGGGACTTTCTAACACCGGGGAGCTGTTTTTT. The gene calls are TRBV5-1 and TRBJ2-2, with 11 bases lining up with TRBD1. V shed 1 base and J 2 bases; nucleotides not matched to a gene: 10. This CDR3 region has 19 residues. Germline V lookup: CDR1 SGHRS, CDR2 YFSETQ.

Many counts were recorded for this clonotype. This chain uses TRBV6-1 with TRBJ1-1; D not resolved. This CDR3 contains 14 residues. The ends were cut back, 6 bases at V and 4 bases at J, with 15 bases in the middle. Germline V gene sequence: CDR1 MNHNS, CDR2 SASEGT. CDR3 coding DNA: TGTGCCAGCAGCCTCAACGGGGTGGCCACTGAAGCTTTCTTT. Its protein is CASSLNGVATEAFF.

At least ten counts were recorded for this clonotype. The chain couples TRBV24-1 to TRBJ2-2; perhaps TRBD1 as D (7 bases). Germline V lookup: CDR1 KGHDR, CDR2 SFDVKD. Trimming took 7 bases from V and 9 from J, leaving 20 bases between them. The CDR3 has 15 residues. CDR3 in DNA: TGTGCCACCAGGGCGGGACAGCTTCTCCGTCGGGAGCTGTTTTTT. It specifies CATRAGQLLRRELFF.

CDR3 nucleotide sequence: TGTGCCAGCAGCCGTTACAGGGGCTCCTACGAGCAGTACTTC. Translation gives CASSRYRGSYEQYF. This chain links TRBV28 with TRBJ2-7; 7 nucleotides line up with TRBD1. The CDR3 runs 14 residues. Trimming at V came to 6 bases and at J to 0 bases, leaving 5 bases not matched to a gene. The germline V gene has CDR1 MDHEN and CDR2 SYDVKM.

The chain has TRBV6-1 and TRBJ1-1, with 7 nucleotides matching TRBD1. Germline V lookup: CDR1 MNHNS, CDR2 SASEGT. The CDR3 covers 14 residues. The V and J ends lost 7 bases and 10 bases, in that order; junction bases with no gene match: 15. CDR3 in DNA: TGTGCCAGCACCCCGGACAGGACAGTCGGGGCAGCTTTCTTT. Translating gives CASTPDRTVGAAFF.

This clonotype was seen repeatedly, ten times or more. This chain's CDR3 is CASSLLGYEAFF. DNA for the CDR3: TGTGCCAGCAGTTTACTAGGGTATGAAGCTTTCTTT. The rearrangement links TRBV12-3 or TRBV12-4 to TRBJ1-1; D is unclear. Between the trimmed V and J ends, which lost 2 bases and 7 bases, there was a span of 8 bases. The CDR3 is 12 residues long.

The rearrangement links TRBV27 to TRBJ2-7; 7 nucleotides line up with TRBD2. CDR3 length: 14 residues. Germline lookup yields CDR1 MNHEY and CDR2 SMNVEV (reference sequence). V dropped 9 bases and J dropped 6; count of bases not matched to a gene: 14. DNA of the CDR3: TGTGCCAGTTCAGGCGGACTAGGACCCTCCGAGCAGTACTTC. It encodes CASSGGLGPSEQYF.

The V and J genes are TRBV27 and TRBJ1-6, with D possibly matching TRBD1 (6 bases). From germline, CDR1 is MNHEY and CDR2 SMNVEV (reference sequence). V was shortened by 0 bases and J by 7 bases, with 13 bases between the two germline ends. The CDR3 is 16 amino acids. CDR3 in amino acids: CASSLSPTGSNSPLHF. Written as DNA, the CDR3 is TGTGCCAGCAGTTTATCCCCTACAGGGAGCAATTCACCCCTCCACTTT.

The chain is built from TRBV12-3 or TRBV12-4 and TRBJ1-1; 9 nucleotides agree with TRBD1. The CDR3 spans 17 residues. The ends lost 5 bases at V and 0 bases at J; junction bases unmatched: 10. The CDR3 loop reads CASSLQGAMDMNTEAFF. The DNA of the CDR3 is TGTGCCAGCAGTCTACAGGGGGCGATGGATATGAACACTGAAGCTTTCTTT.

The table lists this clonotype with many counts. V is TRBV10-3 and J is TRBJ1-3; D gene ambiguous. The V and J ends lost 7 bases and 4 bases respectively, with 11 bases between them. The CDR3 spans 13 residues. The germline V gene has CDR1 ENHRY and CDR2 SYGVKD. The CDR3 DNA is TGTGCCATCACTACGGCGACAGGAAACACCATATATTTT. Protein: CAITTATGNTIYF.

This clonotype appeared many times. V is TRBV5-1 and J is TRBJ2-1; 11 bases fit TRBD2. Germline-derived CDR1 and CDR2 are SGHRS and YFSETQ. With V trimmed by 0 bases and J by 9 bases, 8 bases remained unmatched. The CDR3 sequence is 16 residues long. The CDR3 loop is CASSLGVTSGVSEQFF. As DNA, the CDR3 is TGCGCCAGCAGCTTGGGTGTGACTAGCGGGGTTAGTGAGCAGTTCTTC.

There are many counts of this clonotype. The rearrangement uses TRBV30 and TRBJ1-2; tentative D call: TRBD1 (6 bases). This CDR3 contains 16 residues. From germline, CDR1 is GTSNPN and CDR2 SVGIG (reference sequence). The V end was cut by 0 bases, the J end by 5 bases, with 19 bases between. Written as DNA, the CDR3 is TGTGCCTGGAGTGTACAGGGACGCCCGCGGGCTTATGGCTACACCTTC. Its protein product is CAWSVQGRPRAYGYTF.

On this clonotype itself: This may stem from a read error, because a much larger clone lies one nucleotide away. V and J are TRBV29-1 and TRBJ1-1, with D possibly being TRBD1 (6 bases). Deletions cut 4 bases from V and 0 bases from J, with 15 bases between. The CDR3 runs to 15 residues. CDR1 and CDR2 from the germline V gene are SQVTM and ANQGSEA. CDR3 in DNA: TGCAGCGTTGGATATCCTGGACAGCTGAACACTGAAGCTTTCTTT. This codes for CSVGYPGQLNTEAFF.

This clonotype has ten or more counts. The chain recombines TRBV5-1 with TRBJ1-1; 12 bases align to TRBD1. Germline V gives CDR1 SGHRS, CDR2 YFSETQ. After removal of 3 bases from V and 2 bases from J, the junction contained 5 bases not matched to a gene. The length of the CDR3 is 16 residues. DNA for the CDR3: TGCGCCAGCAGCTCGACCGGGACAGGGGGCAACACTGAAGCTTTCTTT. It encodes CASSSTGTGGNTEAFF.

This clonotype was recorded many times. This chain uses TRBV27 with TRBJ2-7, with TRBD2 as a possible D gene (5 bases). This CDR3 comprises 14 residues. The V and J ends lost 7 bases and 0 bases respectively, with 13 bases between them. Germline V CDR1 and CDR2: MNHEY, SMNVEV (reference sequence). CDR3 protein: CASKLERGSYEQYF. CDR3 nucleotide sequence: TGTGCCAGCAAACTAGAACGGGGCTCCTACGAGCAGTACTTC.

This clonotype was detected ten times or more. The rearrangement joins TRBV12-3 or TRBV12-4 to TRBJ2-5; the D is unclear. This CDR3 has 11 amino acids. V lost 5 bases and J 8 bases, leaving 9 bases between the germline ends. CDR3 region: CASSGQRTQYF. CDR3 in DNA: TGTGCCAGCAGTGGCCAACGAACCCAGTACTTC.

This clonotype was recorded many times. The V call is TRBV6-5, the J call TRBJ1-5; no clear D. CDR1 is MNHEY, CDR2 SVGAGI, per germline. Trimming shortened V by 4 bases and J by 7 bases, and 11 bases separated the two germline ends. This CDR3 is built from 13 residues. The CDR3 loop reads CASSFSRDQPQHF. As DNA, the CDR3 is TGTGCCAGCAGTTTCTCTCGTGACCAGCCCCAGCATTTT.

This clonotype turned up a few times. Possible read error: a much larger clone is one base away. The chain employs TRBV27 and TRBJ2-7, with no clear D. The CDR3 consists of 14 residues. CDR1 is MNHEY, CDR2 SMNVEV, per germline (reference sequence). In DNA, the CDR3 is TGTTCCAGCAGTTCCAGACAAACTTCCTACGAGCAGTACTTC. Its protein product is CSSSSRQTSYEQYF.

Concerning this clonotype: A much larger clone differs from this one at a single base, so this may be a read error. This chain links TRBV2 with TRBJ2-5, with 10 bases lining up with TRBD2. V dropped 5 bases and J dropped 5; count of bases not matched to a gene: 5. The CDR3 runs to 14 residues. Germline CDR1 reads SNHLY; CDR2 reads FYNNEI. The CDR3 DNA follows: TGTGCCAGCAGTTTACTAGCGGGGTGGGAGACCCAGTACTTC. Amino acid sequence: CASSLLAGWETQYF. The whole variable domain, filled in from reference TRBV2 and TRBJ2-5, reads EPEVTQTPSHQVTQMGQEVILRCVPISNHLYFYWYRQILGQKVEFLVSFYNNEISEKSEIFDDQFSVERPDGSNFTLKIRSTKLEDSAMYFCASSLLAGWETQYFGPGTRLLVL.

This clonotype was counted at least ten times. The J gene is TRBJ1-1, the V gene TRBV19; D call uncertain. This CDR3 is built from 14 residues. Trimming took 4 bases from V and 4 from J, leaving 13 bases between them. Germline CDR1 is LNHDA and CDR2 is SQIVND (reference sequence). CDR3 sequence (DNA): TGTGCCAGTAGTAGAACAGCGGTTGGCACTGAAGCTTTCTTT. Residues: CASSRTAVGTEAFF.

This clonotype was observed many times. V usage is TRBV5-1 and J usage is TRBJ1-2; 9 positions agree with TRBD1. Losses at the gene ends were 3 bases for V and 8 bases for J; bases not matched to a gene: 11. Germline assignment: CDR1 SGHRS and CDR2 YFSETQ. The CDR3 consists of 15 residues. CDR3 nucleotide sequence: TGCGCCAGCAGCTCGATTCACAGGGGGCGAGGAGGCTACACCTTC. Residues: CASSSIHRGRGGYTF.

This clonotype appeared many times. The gene calls are TRBV30 and TRBJ1-1; TRBD1 might be the D (5 bases). Per germline, CDR1 GTSNPN and CDR2 SVGIG (reference sequence). This CDR3 is 13 amino acids long. This CDR3 is CARTRGDNTEAFF. For the CDR3, the DNA is TGTGCAAGAACCCGGGGCGATAACACTGAAGCTTTCTTT.

This clonotype was seen repeatedly, ten times or more. V is TRBV12-3 or TRBV12-4 and J is TRBJ2-5; 7 bases map to TRBD2. The CDR3 has 16 residues. V was clipped by 6 bases and J by 0 bases; unmatched bases: 10. The chain's CDR3 is CASSPKVGGDQETQYF. The CDR3, as DNA: TGTGCCAGCAGCCCCAAGGTGGGGGGGGACCAAGAGACCCAGTACTTC.

In its sample, this clonotype was seen many times. The V gene is TRBV4-1, the J gene TRBJ1-2; D is unresolved. This CDR3 comprises 17 residues. From germline, CDR1 is MGHRA and CDR2 YSYEKL. The V end lost 4 bases, the J end lost 1 base, and 19 bases lay between the germline ends. CDR3 sequence (DNA): TGCGCCAGCAGCCCTCATCGGCAGAATCTGTATAACTATGGCTACACCTTC. It specifies CASSPHRQNLYNYGYTF.

Concerning this clonotype: A read error may explain this, as a much larger clone is one base away. The CDR3 here is CASRQDGPTGVGNTIYF. CDR3 bases: TGTGCCAGCAGACAAGATGGTCCCACAGGGGTCGGAAACACCATATATTTT. The chain uses TRBV4-2 and TRBJ1-3; 7 bases match TRBD1. The CDR3 spans 17 residues. Germline assignment: CDR1 LGHNA and CDR2 YNFKEQ.

Only a few counts were recorded for this clonotype. J is TRBJ2-2 and V is TRBV6-1, with D perhaps TRBD1 (5 bases). V was shortened by 5 bases and J by 6 bases, with 7 bases between the two germline ends. The length of the CDR3 is 12 residues. Germline CDR1 reads MNHNS; CDR2 reads SASEGT. CDR3 DNA: TGTGCCAGCAGTACGACAGCCGGGGAGCTGTTTTTT. Its protein product is CASSTTAGELFF.

The table lists this clonotype with many counts. The J gene is TRBJ2-5, the V gene TRBV5-1, with TRBD1 matching over 10 bases. With 2 bases clipped from V and 5 bases from J, the junction kept 9 bases outside the gene matches. The CDR3 is made up of 16 amino acids. Germline V gene lookup returns CDR1 SGHRS and CDR2 YFSETQ. The DNA of the CDR3 is TGCGCCAGCAGCTTCCGCCCGCCGGGACAGGGGGAGACCCAGTACTTC. It is translated as CASSFRPPGQGETQYF.

Written as DNA, the CDR3 is TGTGCCTGGAGTGTATCCCAGGCCGTTGGCTACACCTTC. Protein sequence: CAWSVSQAVGYTF. This chain links TRBV30 with TRBJ1-2; no firm D call. The CDR3 loop spans 13 amino acids. Trimming shortened V by 0 bases and J by 7 bases, and 12 bases separated the two germline ends. Per germline, CDR1 GTSNPN and CDR2 SVGIG (reference sequence). Looking up the rest from reference TRBV30 and TRBJ1-2 gives the full variable domain: SQTIHQWPATLVQPVGSPLSLECTVEGTSNPNLYWYRQAAGRGLQLLFYSVGIGQISSEVPQNLSASRPQDRQFILSSKKLLLSDSGFYLCAWSVSQAVGYTFGSGTRLTVV.